The sequence of this T cell receptor beta chain was determined in a study of liver allograft versus peripheral blood T cells. Across the whole study: Transplanted livers held T cell receptor repertoires, and these were compared with repertoires in recipients' peripheral blood. Study-level findings and limits: Liver allograft repertoires of T cell receptors reportedly diverged from peripheral blood repertoires.

On this clonotype itself: Its antigen is unknown.

MiXCR, applied by TCRdb to the reads, yields one record per CDR3 protein. The sample contains some 1,800 distinct CDR3 sequences, approximately 15% of which appear only once. The germline V gene encodes CDR1 DFQATT and CDR2 SNEGSKA (reference sequence). The CDR3 has 15 amino acids. Germline trimming cut 5 bases from V and 0 bases from J; bases unmatched to any gene: 9. The chain uses TRBV20-1 and TRBJ1-1; 7 bases match TRBD1. The clonotype originates from a human patient who had a liver transplant. Some T cells may have come from the graft donor. Here the CDR3 DNA reads TGCAGTGCTTTAAACAGGGGACTCCTGAACACTGAAGCTTTCTTT. It encodes CSALNRGLLNTEAFF.